What follows describes a single T cell receptor (beta chain). The V segment lost 4 bases and the J segment 1 base; nucleotides outside the gene matches: 11. Germline CDR1 is SNHLY and CDR2 is FYNNEI. CDR3 length: 17 residues. The sample belongs to a study of blood T cell repertoires in COVID-19. Study overall: Sources were T cells, B-cell-depleted T cells, or PBMCs; the material itself was cDNA or gDNA.

Method: immunoSEQ multiplex PCR; TCRdb's copy keeps in-frame clones and lacks some. The profile shows 250,000 to 300,000 clones, around four fifths of them singletons. The sequence came from a man in his sixties who had recovered from COVID-19. This chain links TRBV2 with TRBJ1-2, with 8 positions matching TRBD1. The sample taken for sequencing was peripheral blood. CDR3 coding DNA: TGTGCCAGCAGTGCAAGACCGGGACAGGCGATTAACTATGGCTACACCTTC. Protein: CASSARPGQAINYGYTF.